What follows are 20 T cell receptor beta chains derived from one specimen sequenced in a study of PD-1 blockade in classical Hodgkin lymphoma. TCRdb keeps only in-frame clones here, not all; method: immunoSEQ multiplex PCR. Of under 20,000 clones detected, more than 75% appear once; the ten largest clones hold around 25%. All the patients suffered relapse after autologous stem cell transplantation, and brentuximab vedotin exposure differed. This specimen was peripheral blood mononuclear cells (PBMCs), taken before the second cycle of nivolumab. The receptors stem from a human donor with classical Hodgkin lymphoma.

CDR3 sequence reads: CASSWGQGRDYGYTF. The CDR3 DNA follows: TGTGCCAGCAGCTGGGGACAGGGGAGGGACTATGGCTACACCTTC. The genes are TRBV7-9 and TRBJ1-2, with 10 bases that match TRBD1. The V segment lost 4 bases and the J segment 3 bases; nucleotides outside the gene matches: 5. Germline V gene lookup returns CDR1 SEHNR and CDR2 FQNEAQ (reference sequence). This CDR3 comprises 15 residues.

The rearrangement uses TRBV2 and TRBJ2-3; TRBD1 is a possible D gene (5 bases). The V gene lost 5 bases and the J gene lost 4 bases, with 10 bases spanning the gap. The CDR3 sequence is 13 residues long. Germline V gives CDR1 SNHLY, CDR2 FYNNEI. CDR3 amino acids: CASSPQGADTQYF. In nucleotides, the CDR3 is TGTGCCAGCAGTCCGCAGGGTGCAGATACGCAGTATTTT.

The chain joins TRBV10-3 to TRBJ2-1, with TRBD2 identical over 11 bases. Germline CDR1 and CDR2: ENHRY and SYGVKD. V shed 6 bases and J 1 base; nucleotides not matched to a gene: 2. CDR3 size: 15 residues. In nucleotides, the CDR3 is TGTGCCATCAGGTCTAGCGGGGGGTCCTACAATGAGCAGTTCTTC. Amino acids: CAIRSSGGSYNEQFF.

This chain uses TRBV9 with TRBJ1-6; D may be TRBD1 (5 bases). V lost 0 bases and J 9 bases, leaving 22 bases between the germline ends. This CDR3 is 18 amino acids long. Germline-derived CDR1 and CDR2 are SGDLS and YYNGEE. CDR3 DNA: TGTGCCAGCAGCGTAGGGGTATTGGGGGGTGCGCTTACTTCACCCCTCCACTTT. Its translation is CASSVGVLGGALTSPLHF. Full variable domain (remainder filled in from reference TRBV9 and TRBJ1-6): DSGVTQTPKHLITATGQRVTLRCSPRSGDLSVYWYQQSLDQGLQFLIQYYNGEERAKGNILERFSAQQFPDLHSELNLSSLELGDSALYFCASSVGVLGGALTSPLHFGNGTRLTVT.

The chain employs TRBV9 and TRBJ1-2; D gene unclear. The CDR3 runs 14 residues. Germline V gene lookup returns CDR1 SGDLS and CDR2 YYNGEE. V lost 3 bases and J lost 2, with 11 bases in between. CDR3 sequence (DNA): TGTGCCAGCAGCGGTCCGGGTCAGAACTATGGCTACACCTTC. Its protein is CASSGPGQNYGYTF.

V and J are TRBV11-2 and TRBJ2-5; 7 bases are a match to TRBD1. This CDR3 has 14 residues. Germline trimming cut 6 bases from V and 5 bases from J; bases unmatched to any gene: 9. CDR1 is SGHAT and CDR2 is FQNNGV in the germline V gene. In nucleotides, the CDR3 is TGTGCCAGCAGTATAATGCAGGGGGTCGAGACCCAGTACTTC. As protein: CASSIMQGVETQYF.

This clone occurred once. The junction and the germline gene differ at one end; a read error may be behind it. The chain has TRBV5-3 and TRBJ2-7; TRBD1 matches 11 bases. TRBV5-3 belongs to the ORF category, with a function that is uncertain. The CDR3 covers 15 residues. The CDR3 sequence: CASSLGGTGGYEQYF. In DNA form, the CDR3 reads TGTGCCAGCAGCTTGGGTGGGACAGGGGGCTACGAGCAGTACTTC.

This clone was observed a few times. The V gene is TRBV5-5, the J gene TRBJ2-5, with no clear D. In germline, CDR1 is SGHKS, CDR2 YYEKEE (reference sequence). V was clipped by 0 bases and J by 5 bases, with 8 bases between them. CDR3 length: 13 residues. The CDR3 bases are TGTGCCAGCAGCTTGGTCGCCGGGGAGACCCAGTACTTC. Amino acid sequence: CASSLVAGETQYF.

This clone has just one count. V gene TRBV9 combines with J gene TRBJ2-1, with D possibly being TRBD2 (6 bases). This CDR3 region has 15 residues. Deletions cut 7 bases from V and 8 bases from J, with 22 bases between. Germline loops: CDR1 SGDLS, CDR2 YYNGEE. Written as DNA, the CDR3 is TGTGCCAGCGGGCCGGGGGTTTATTCGTTCCATGAGCAGTTCTTC. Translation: CASGPGVYSFHEQFF.

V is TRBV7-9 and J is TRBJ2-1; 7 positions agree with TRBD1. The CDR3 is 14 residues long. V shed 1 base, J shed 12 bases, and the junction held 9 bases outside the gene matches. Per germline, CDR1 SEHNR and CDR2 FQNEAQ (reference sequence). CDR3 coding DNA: TGTGCCAGCAGCTTAGAATCCGACAGGGATTGGCAGTTCTTC. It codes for CASSLESDRDWQFF.

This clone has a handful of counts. The CDR3 DNA reads TGTGCCAGCAGCTTCACGGGGGCGGATGAGCAGTTCTTC. Translated, it gives CASSFTGADEQFF. The rearrangement joins TRBV6-1 to TRBJ2-1; D may be TRBD1 or TRBD2 (6 bases each). CDR3 length: 13 residues. Between the trimmed V and J ends, which lost 6 bases and 8 bases, there was a span of 14 bases. CDR1 and CDR2 (germline): MNHNS, SASEGT.

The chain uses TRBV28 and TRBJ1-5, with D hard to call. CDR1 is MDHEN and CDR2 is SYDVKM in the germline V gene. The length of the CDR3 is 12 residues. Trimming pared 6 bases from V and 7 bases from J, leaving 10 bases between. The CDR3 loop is CASSQMGQPQHF. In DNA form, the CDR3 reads TGTGCCAGCAGCCAAATGGGGCAGCCCCAGCATTTT.

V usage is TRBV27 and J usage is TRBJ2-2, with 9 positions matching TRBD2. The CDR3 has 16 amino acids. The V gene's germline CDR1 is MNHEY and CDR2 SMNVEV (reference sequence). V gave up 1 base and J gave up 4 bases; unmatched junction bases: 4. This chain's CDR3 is CASSLYLAGSTGELFF. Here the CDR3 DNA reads TGTGCCAGCAGTTTATATCTAGCGGGGAGCACCGGGGAGCTGTTTTTT.

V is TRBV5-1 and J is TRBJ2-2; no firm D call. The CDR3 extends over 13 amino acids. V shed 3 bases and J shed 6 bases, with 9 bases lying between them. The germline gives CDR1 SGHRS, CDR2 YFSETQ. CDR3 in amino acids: CASSWDAPGELFF. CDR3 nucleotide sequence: TGCGCCAGCAGCTGGGATGCGCCCGGGGAGCTGTTTTTT.

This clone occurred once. CDR3 DNA: TGTGCCAGCAGCAACGGACAGACCATGAACACTGAAGCTTTCTTT. Translated, it gives CASSNGQTMNTEAFF. The chain has TRBV11-2 and TRBJ1-1; D perhaps matches TRBD1 (6 bases). Trimming left V 5 bases short and J 0 bases short, with 13 bases between. Germline CDR1 SGHAT, CDR2 FQNNGV. The CDR3 runs 15 residues.

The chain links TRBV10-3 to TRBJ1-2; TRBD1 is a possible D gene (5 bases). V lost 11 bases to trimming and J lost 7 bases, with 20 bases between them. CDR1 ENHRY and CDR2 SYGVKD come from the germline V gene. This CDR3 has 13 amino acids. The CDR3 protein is CASGEEHLGGYTF. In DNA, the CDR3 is TGTGCCTCGGGGGAGGAGCATTTGGGTGGCTACACCTTC.

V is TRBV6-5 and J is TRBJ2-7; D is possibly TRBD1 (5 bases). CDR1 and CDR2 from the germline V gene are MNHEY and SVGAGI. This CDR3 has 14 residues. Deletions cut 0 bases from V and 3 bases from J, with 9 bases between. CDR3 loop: CASSYSQGIYEQYF. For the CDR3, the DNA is TGTGCCAGCAGTTACTCGCAGGGAATCTACGAGCAGTACTTC.

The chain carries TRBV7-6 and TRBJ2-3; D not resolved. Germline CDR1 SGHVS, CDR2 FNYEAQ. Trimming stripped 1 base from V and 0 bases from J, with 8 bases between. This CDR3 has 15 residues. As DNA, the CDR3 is TGTGCCAGCAGCTTAGGACACCTTAGCACAGATACGCAGTATTTT. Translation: CASSLGHLSTDTQYF.

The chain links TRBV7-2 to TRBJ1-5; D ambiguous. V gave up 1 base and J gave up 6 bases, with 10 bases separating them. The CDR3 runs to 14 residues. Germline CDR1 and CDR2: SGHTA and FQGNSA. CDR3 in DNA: TGTGCCAGCAGCTTAGATCCGGTGGGTCAGCCCCAGCATTTT. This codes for CASSLDPVGQPQHF.

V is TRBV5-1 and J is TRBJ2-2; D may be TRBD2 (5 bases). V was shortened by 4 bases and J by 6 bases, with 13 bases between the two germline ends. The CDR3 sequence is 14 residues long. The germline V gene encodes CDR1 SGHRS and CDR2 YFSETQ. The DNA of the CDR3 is TGCGCCAGCAGCGGCGGGTTTCAGGCCGGGGAGCTGTTTTTT. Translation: CASSGGFQAGELFF.